These 15 T cell receptor beta chains share one sample of origin, sequenced in a study of T cells in Graves' hyperthyroidism and ophthalmopathy. RNA transcripts were the template for amplifying TCR beta CDR3 regions. First-round RT-PCR targeting the TCR CDR3 was performed with the HTBI primer set. TCRdb used MiXCR to reprocess the multiplex PCR reads, holding one entry per CDR3 protein. The sample records about 740,000 distinct CDR3 sequences, 14% being singletons. Sequenced material: blood. The receptors derive from a woman aged 18-29 years with Graves' hyperthyroidism.

This clonotype turned up a few times. The rearrangement links TRBV4-1 to TRBJ1-4; TRBD1 matches 10 bases. J gave up 8 bases and V 4 bases, and 10 bases lay outside the gene matches. CDR1 MGHRA and CDR2 YSYEKL come from the germline V gene. The CDR3 has 16 amino acids. The CDR3 is CASSRIVGTGEEKLFF. CDR3 in DNA: TGCGCCAGCAGCCGGATCGTCGGGACAGGGGAGGAAAAACTGTTTTTT.

V and J are TRBV7-9 and TRBJ2-3; TRBD2 agrees at 11 bases. Per the germline V gene, CDR1 is SEHNR and CDR2 is FQNEAQ (reference sequence). Germline trimming cut 3 bases from V and 5 bases from J; bases unmatched to any gene: 4. The CDR3 covers 15 residues. The CDR3 nucleotides are TGTGCCAGCAGCTTTGTAGCGGGAGGGCGAGATACGCAGTATTTT. This translates into CASSFVAGGRDTQYF.

This clonotype was seen only a few times. The chain links TRBV7-8 to TRBJ1-6; D may be TRBD1 (5 bases). Germline-derived CDR1 and CDR2 are SGHVS and FQNEAQ. The CDR3 runs 18 residues. The V end was cut by 1 base, the J end by 13 bases, with 26 bases between. CDR3 sequence reads: CASSLGDYRRELLGPLHF. The DNA of the CDR3 is TGTGCCAGCAGCTTAGGGGACTACAGGAGGGAGCTTTTGGGGCCCCTCCACTTT. Full variable domain (outside the CDR3, taken from reference TRBV7-8 and TRBJ1-6): GAGVSQSPRYKVAKRGQDVALRCDPISGHVSLFWYQQALGQGPEFLTYFQNEAQLDKSGLPSDRFFAERPEGSVSTLKIQRTQQEDSAVYLCASSLGDYRRELLGPLHFGNGTRLTVT.

This clonotype was observed at least ten times. V gene TRBV7-9 combines with J gene TRBJ1-1, with D perhaps matching TRBD1 (5 bases). The CDR3 runs to 14 residues. Germline V gives CDR1 SEHNR, CDR2 FQNEAQ (reference sequence). V was pared by 3 bases and J by 0 bases, with 8 bases between. CDR3 residues: CASSFGGVNTEAFF. As DNA, the CDR3 is TGTGCCAGCAGCTTCGGGGGGGTGAACACTGAAGCTTTCTTT.

This clonotype was counted many times. The chain links TRBV20-1 to TRBJ2-3; D unclear. Germline loops: CDR1 DFQATT, CDR2 SNEGSKA (reference sequence). This CDR3 has 16 residues. The germline V and J ends were trimmed by 1 base and 6 bases, with 20 bases remaining between them. CDR3 protein: CSARASGGAASDTQYF. CDR3 nucleotides: TGCAGTGCTAGAGCGTCCGGCGGCGCTGCCTCCGATACGCAGTATTTT.

This clonotype has just a few counts. This may be a read error, as it is one base from a much larger clone. The rearrangement links TRBV2 to TRBJ1-2; 9 nucleotides match TRBD1. This CDR3 comprises 15 residues. Germline CDR1 reads SNHLY; CDR2 reads FYNNEI. CDR3 sequence reads: CASSVVTGGFYDYTF. CDR3 DNA sequence: TGTGCCAGCAGTGTTGTAACAGGGGGCTTCTATGACTACACCTTC.

This clonotype was observed a few times. J is TRBJ2-1 and V is TRBV7-3, with TRBD2 matching 8 bases. The CDR3 has 15 amino acids. From germline, CDR1 is SGHTA and CDR2 FQGTGA. Unmatched junction bases numbered 9, after V lost 3 bases and J lost 8 bases. Here the CDR3 DNA reads TGTGCCAGCAGCTTGCTCAGCGGGAGCACGGATGAGCAGTTCTTC. This sequence encodes CASSLLSGSTDEQFF.

This clonotype was found many times. V is TRBV20-1 and J is TRBJ2-7; TRBD2 agrees at 10 bases. There are 13 residues in the CDR3. From germline, CDR1 is DFQATT and CDR2 SNEGSKA (reference sequence). V gave up 5 bases and J gave up 4 bases; unmatched junction bases: 5. Written as DNA, the CDR3 is TGCAGTGCTGTCCGAGCGGGAGGGTACGAGCAGTACTTC. Translated: CSAVRAGGYEQYF.

CDR3 residues: CASRSYKVLGQGTETQYF. The CDR3 DNA reads as TGTGCCAGCCGAAGTTACAAAGTCTTGGGGCAGGGCACAGAGACCCAGTACTTC. This chain links TRBV6-1 with TRBJ2-5; perhaps TRBD1 as D (5 bases). The germline gives CDR1 MNHNS, CDR2 SASEGT. V lost 8 bases to trimming and J lost 4 bases, with 29 bases between them. The CDR3 consists of 18 residues.

This rearrangement joins TRBV6-1 to TRBJ2-7; 9 bases fit TRBD2. V was pared by 5 bases and J by 6 bases, with 14 bases of the junction left unmatched. Germline-derived CDR1 and CDR2 are MNHNS and SASEGT. The CDR3 totals 16 residues. This CDR3 is CASSLSAGLAVREQYF. The DNA for the CDR3 is TGTGCCAGCAGTCTAAGCGCGGGACTAGCAGTGCGCGAGCAGTACTTC.

This clonotype has only a few counts. The J gene is TRBJ1-4, the V gene TRBV5-1; 9 nucleotides align to TRBD1. The V gene's germline CDR1 is SGHRS and CDR2 YFSETQ. The V segment lost 0 bases and the J segment 7 bases; nucleotides outside the gene matches: 1. The CDR3 loop spans 14 amino acids. The CDR3: CASSLAGQGEKLFF. For the CDR3, the DNA is TGCGCCAGCAGCTTGGCGGGACAGGGTGAAAAACTGTTTTTT.

This chain connects TRBV27 to TRBJ1-6; possibly TRBD1 for D (5 bases). The germline V gene has CDR1 MNHEY and CDR2 SMNVEV (reference sequence). V lost 3 bases and J 9 bases, leaving 12 bases between the germline ends. The length of the CDR3 is 14 residues. The DNA for the CDR3 is TGTGCCAGCAGTTTTTCGACGGGGGGTTCACCCCTCCACTTT. It specifies CASSFSTGGSPLHF.

The chain links TRBV19 to TRBJ2-3; D is possibly TRBD2 (7 bases). The CDR3 extends over 16 amino acids. The germline V and J ends were trimmed by 1 base and 5 bases, with 16 bases remaining between them. Germline V gene lookup returns CDR1 LNHDA and CDR2 SQIVND (reference sequence). The CDR3 sequence is CASSIVKGGKRDTQYF. In nucleotides, the CDR3 is TGTGCCAGTAGTATAGTTAAGGGGGGGAAACGAGATACGCAGTATTTT.

This chain links TRBV15 with TRBJ2-1, with D perhaps matching TRBD1 or TRBD2 (5 bases each). The CDR3 is made up of 13 amino acids. Trimming removed 8 bases from V and 8 bases from J, with 16 bases in between. Germline V gives CDR1 LNHNV, CDR2 YYDKDF (reference sequence). The CDR3 bases are TGTGCCACCTCCGGGACCCCAAAGGATGAGCAGTTCTTC. Translated: CATSGTPKDEQFF.

This clonotype was observed at least ten times. The DNA of the CDR3 is TGTGCCACCAGCGGAAAACTAACAGATACGCAGTATTTT. Protein sequence: CATSGKLTDTQYF. The chain links TRBV15 to TRBJ2-3; D remains unclear. The germline V gene encodes CDR1 LNHNV and CDR2 YYDKDF (reference sequence). The CDR3 totals 13 residues. The V end lost 5 bases, the J end lost 3 bases, and 9 bases lay between the germline ends.